This entry features one T cell receptor beta chain sequence. Antigen specificity is unknown. The sample originates from a study of cytomegalovirus exposure and HLA in healthy donors. Study summary: There were around 100 million unique TCR beta sequences, drawn from 180 million or so T cells, in an earlier analysis. Some 80 million unique TCR sequences came from HLA-typed donors in an early release. Findings of the study overall: As was reported, the HLA-A and HLA-B alleles of most subjects were accurately predicted from TCR beta sequences.

As for the donors, each was a healthy bone marrow donor. PCR was performed using 60 Vbeta and 13 Jbeta primers. Sequenced by immunoSEQ multiplex PCR; TCRdb stores in-frame clones only, minus some. The sample has about 140,000 clones; approximately 82% are singletons. Looked up from germline, CDR1 is LNHDA and CDR2 is SQIVND (reference sequence). Between the trimmed V and J ends, which lost 0 bases and 0 bases, there was a span of 9 bases. The CDR3 sequence is 16 residues long. The chain uses TRBV19 and TRBJ1-3; D is unresolved. Source material: PBMCs. The receptor's source is a man aged 40-49 years in good health and CMV-seronegative. The CDR3: CASSIDREASGNTIYF. In DNA, the CDR3 is TGTGCCAGTAGTATAGATCGGGAAGCCTCTGGAAACACCATATATTTT.